These T cell receptor beta chains were read from a single sample in a study of cytomegalovirus exposure and HLA in healthy donors. The data were produced by immunoSEQ multiplex PCR, yet TCRdb's version contains in-frame clones alone and is incomplete. The sample records 75,000 to 95,000 clones, 63% being singletons. The sequenced material came from PBMCs. Source of these receptors: a woman younger than 45 in good health and CMV-seronegative. Each CDR3 is given without its conserved first and last residue.

V gene: TRBV7-9; J gene: TRBJ2-7; CDR3 protein: ASSSADRLSYEQY
V gene: TRBV28; J gene: TRBJ2-3; CDR3 protein: ASTLYGGTDTQY
V gene: TRBV30; J gene: TRBJ1-1; CDR3 protein: AWATGRAF
V gene: TRBV15; J gene: TRBJ1-3; CDR3 protein: ATSVRPQGSGNTIY
V gene: TRBV19; J gene: TRBJ1-1; CDR3 protein: ASETGMLHTEAF
V gene: TRBV30; J gene: TRBJ1-1; CDR3 protein: AWSPLQGYNTEAF
V gene: TRBV5-1; J gene: TRBJ2-6; CDR3 protein: ASSLVGRDRVLSGANVLT
V gene: TRBV10-3; J gene: TRBJ2-1; CDR3 protein: AIKRGGTGDYNEQF
V gene: TRBV5-1; J gene: TRBJ2-3; CDR3 protein: ASSSAISGGADLSTDTQY
V gene: TRBV2; J gene: TRBJ1-1; CDR3 protein: ASSSDRENTEAF
V gene: TRBV5-4; J gene: TRBJ2-3; CDR3 protein: ASSAQLAGASTDTQY
V gene: TRBV28; J gene: TRBJ2-4; CDR3 protein: ASSLFGGGGLAKNIQY
V gene: TRBV5-1; J gene: TRBJ1-3; CDR3 protein: ASSLIGSAGAGNTIY
V gene: TRBV7-8; J gene: TRBJ2-7; CDR3 protein: ASSASTGGWYEQY
V gene: TRBV5-1; J gene: TRBJ2-7; CDR3 protein: ASSARTGASYEQY
V gene: TRBV9; J gene: TRBJ2-1; CDR3 protein: ASRGQGGTYNEQF
V gene: TRBV27; J gene: TRBJ2-7; CDR3 protein: ASSLSHGAREQY
V gene: TRBV5-4; J gene: TRBJ2-3; CDR3 protein: ASSLEGPGLATDTQY
V gene: TRBV5-1; J gene: TRBJ1-3; CDR3 protein: ASSRVAGNSGNTIY
V gene: TRBV7-2; J gene: TRBJ1-1; CDR3 protein: ASSSGTGGTEAF
V gene: TRBV29-1; J gene: TRBJ2-7; CDR3 protein: SVERNYEQY
V gene: TRBV5-1; J gene: TRBJ1-1; CDR3 protein: ASSLDRPNTEAF
V gene: TRBV4-2; J gene: TRBJ2-1; CDR3 protein: ASSQITTSGDYNEQF
V gene: TRBV6-1; J gene: TRBJ2-1; CDR3 protein: ARRDWDGVNEQF
V gene: TRBV27; J gene: TRBJ1-1; CDR3 protein: ASSSRTGHEAF
V gene: TRBV5-1; J gene: TRBJ1-1; CDR3 protein: ASSRGQGNTEAF
V gene: TRBV5-4; J gene: TRBJ2-7; CDR3 protein: ASSRGGGSYEQY
V gene: TRBV6-5; J gene: TRBJ1-1; CDR3 protein: ASSYSSGDTEAF
V gene: TRBV11-2; J gene: TRBJ2-1; CDR3 protein: ASSFDWTGGYNEQF
V gene: TRBV10-3; J gene: TRBJ2-2; CDR3 protein: ASIRGPGELF
V gene: TRBV30; J gene: .; CDR3 protein: AWSVGYEQY
V gene: TRBV11-2; J gene: TRBJ1-5; CDR3 protein: ASSLGQGPNQPQH
V gene: TRBV7-9; J gene: TRBJ1-3; CDR3 protein: ASSLGTGSSGNTIY
V gene: TRBV28; J gene: TRBJ2-7; CDR3 protein: ASSSPSGGNYEQY
V gene: TRBV19; J gene: TRBJ1-5; CDR3 protein: ATTQGMGNQPQH
V gene: TRBV19; J gene: TRBJ2-1; CDR3 protein: ASSIEVVSGAYNEQF
V gene: TRBV5-1; J gene: TRBJ1-1; CDR3 protein: ASSSQGNTEAF
V gene: TRBV11-2; J gene: TRBJ1-2; CDR3 protein: ASSFLGQSFYGYT
V gene: TRBV2; J gene: TRBJ1-2; CDR3 protein: ASTPNYGYT
V gene: TRBV5-1; J gene: TRBJ2-1; CDR3 protein: ASSPTGGWGQF
V gene: TRBV20-1; J gene: TRBJ2-7; CDR3 protein: SASKGREGY
V gene: TRBV27; J gene: TRBJ2-1; CDR3 protein: ASSPISGSYNEQF
V gene: TRBV7-3; J gene: TRBJ2-1; CDR3 protein: ASSSYTGIGQF
V gene: TRBV5-6; J gene: TRBJ1-4; CDR3 protein: ASSLGVTNEKLF
V gene: TRBV28; J gene: TRBJ2-5; CDR3 protein: ASSHLGQQETQY
V gene: TRBV7-2; J gene: TRBJ2-3; CDR3 protein: ASSREGTRAQY
V gene: TRBV2; J gene: TRBJ1-2; CDR3 protein: ASLPSRGYT
V gene: TRBV21-1; J gene: TRBJ1-5; CDR3 protein: ATRWTAATGDHQPQH
V gene: TRBV4-3; J gene: TRBJ2-2; CDR3 protein: ASSQDRVSTGELF
V gene: TRBV5-1; J gene: TRBJ2-3; CDR3 protein: ASSFGGPSTDTQY
V gene: TRBV5-4; J gene: TRBJ2-2; CDR3 protein: ASSLKGARFHGELF
V gene: TRBV30; J gene: TRBJ1-2; CDR3 protein: AWSVRGGDGYT
V gene: TRBV10-2; J gene: .; CDR3 protein: ASSGDSSYEQY
V gene: TRBV11-2; J gene: TRBJ2-7; CDR3 protein: ASSFSAGGAYEQY